The 6 T cell receptor beta chains listed next were all sequenced from one sample in a study of cytomegalovirus exposure and HLA in healthy donors. Use of 60 Vbeta and 13 Jbeta primers characterized the PCR. Assay: immunoSEQ multiplex PCR; the TCRdb copy retains only in-frame clones and omits some. The data show nearly 300,000 clones, about nine tenths seen once. Sequencing used PBMCs. All receptors derive from a middle-aged man in good health and CMV-seropositive.

This clone was found once. This rearrangement joins TRBV11-3 to TRBJ2-7; D is unresolved. Trimming removed 1 base at V and 0 bases at J, with 4 bases between. The CDR3 spans 13 residues. Germline lookup yields CDR1 SGHNT and CDR2 YENEEA. The DNA of the CDR3 is TGTGCCAGCAGCTTAGCCGGCTCCTACGAGCAGTACTTC. Translation: CASSLAGSYEQYF.

This clone was counted only a few times. Compared with germline, one end of the junction differs, possibly owing to a read error. The V gene is TRBV7-9, the J gene TRBJ2-3; TRBD2 aligns across 9 bases. The germline V gene encodes CDR1 SEHNR and CDR2 FQNEAQ (reference sequence). The CDR3 runs to 17 residues. The CDR3 nucleotides are TGTTCCAGCAGCTTTGGTAGGGCGGGAGGGCCGTCAGATACGCAGTATTTT. It yields the protein CSSSFGRAGGPSDTQYF.

This chain connects TRBV9 to TRBJ1-1, with 9 nucleotides matching TRBD1. Germline lookup yields CDR1 SGDLS and CDR2 YYNGEE. V trimming: 4 bases; J trimming: 6 bases; junction bases outside the gene matches: 4. The CDR3 is 13 residues long. CDR3 residues: CASSFRQGAEAFF. In nucleotides, the CDR3 is TGTGCCAGCAGCTTCCGACAGGGGGCTGAAGCTTTCTTT.

The chain is built from TRBV4-3 and TRBJ2-2; no clear D gene. CDR1 and CDR2 (germline): LGHNA, YSLEER. CDR3 length equals 14 residues. The V and J ends lost 2 bases and 0 bases respectively, with 4 bases between them. The CDR3 DNA reads as TGCGCCAGCAGCCAAAACTCGAACACCGGGGAGCTGTTTTTT. Translation gives CASSQNSNTGELFF.

This chain joins TRBV7-9 and TRBJ2-1; 14 bases agree with TRBD2. Per the germline V gene, CDR1 is SEHNR and CDR2 is FQNEAQ (reference sequence). V was pared by 4 bases and J by 4 bases, with 6 bases of the junction left unmatched. The CDR3 is 17 amino acids. CDR3 residues: CASSSSTSGRVYNEQFF. CDR3 nucleotide sequence: TGTGCCAGCAGCTCATCGACTAGCGGGAGGGTATACAATGAGCAGTTCTTC.

The rearrangement uses TRBV5-6 and TRBJ2-7; 7 nucleotides align to TRBD2. There are 13 residues in the CDR3. Germline values: CDR1 SGHDT, CDR2 YYEEEE. V gave up 4 bases and J gave up 3 bases; unmatched junction bases: 4. CDR3 sequence: CASSEWGGYEQYF. DNA for the CDR3: TGTGCCAGCAGCGAGTGGGGGGGCTACGAGCAGTACTTC.